This paragraph covers one T cell receptor beta chain sequence. Its specificity is not known. Germline and genes: mouse. The CDR3 end falls 1 residue outside the read, so it is completed with the germline J gene. Germline values: CDR1 SNHLY, CDR2 FYNGKV (reference sequence). Between the trimmed V and J ends, which lost 7 bases and 1 base, there was a span of 9 bases. The CDR3 is 13 amino acids. Clones were read by immunoSEQ multiplex PCR, and TCRdb kept only the in-frame ones, dropping some. In the table there are about 3,100 clones, 50% of which are singletons. The sample belongs to a study of tissue T cells after allogeneic stem cell transplantation. Study findings and constraints: Tissue-detected TCR repertoire was only partly captured by blood and spleen T cells.

Sample time point: mouse harvest day 14 after allogeneic transplant. Tail vein injection delivered 10^7 T-cell-depleted bone marrow cells and 10^6 splenic CD5+ T cells. This receptor was identified in a female BALB/c mouse given C57BL/6 T cells with graft-versus-host disease after an allogeneic hematopoietic cell transplant. This sequence joins TRBV3 and TRBJ2-3; no firm D call. Sequencing used gut tissue. The CDR3: CASTPRGAETLYF. CDR3 bases read: TGTGCCAGCACCCCGAGGGGTGCAGAAACGCTGTAT.